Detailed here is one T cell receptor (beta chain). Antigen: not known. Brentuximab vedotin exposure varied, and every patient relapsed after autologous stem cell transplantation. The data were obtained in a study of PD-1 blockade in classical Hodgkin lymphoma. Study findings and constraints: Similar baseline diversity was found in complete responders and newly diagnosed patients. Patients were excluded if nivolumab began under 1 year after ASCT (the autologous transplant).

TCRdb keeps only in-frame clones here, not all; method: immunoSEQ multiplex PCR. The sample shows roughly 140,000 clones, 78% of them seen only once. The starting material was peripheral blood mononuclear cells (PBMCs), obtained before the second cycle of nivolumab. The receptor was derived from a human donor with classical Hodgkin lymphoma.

As DNA, the CDR3 is TGTGCCAGCAGTTATCAGGGACAGGGGGCTGATACGCAGTATTTT. Protein product: CASSYQGQGADTQYF. The gene calls are TRBV6-5 and TRBJ2-3; 12 bases are a match to TRBD1. The CDR3 extends over 15 amino acids. V lost 3 bases to trimming and J lost 6 bases; unmatched junction nucleotides: 4. Germline V lookup: CDR1 MNHEY, CDR2 SVGAGI.